The 14 T cell receptor beta chains below come from one sample, sequenced in a study of graft-versus-host responses after intestinal transplantation. Assay: immunoSEQ multiplex PCR; the TCRdb copy retains only in-frame clones and omits some. The sample includes tens of thousands of clones, about 90% seen only once; the top ten take 2% to 3%. This sample comprised PBMCs, obtained about 330 days after intestinal transplant. All receptors derive from a human patient who received an intestinal transplant, so some T cells may come from the graft donor.

The V gene is TRBV28, the J gene TRBJ2-5, with D perhaps matching TRBD2 (6 bases). Germline CDR1 reads MDHEN; CDR2 reads SYDVKM. V was trimmed by 6 bases and J by 5 bases, leaving 16 bases between them. The CDR3 length is 14 residues. This chain's CDR3 is CASRRWGGEETQYF. DNA of the CDR3: TGTGCCAGCAGAAGGTGGGGAGGAGAGGAGACCCAGTACTTC.

V and J are TRBV2 and TRBJ2-2; D gene uncertain. The germline gives CDR1 SNHLY, CDR2 FYNNEI. The CDR3 is 13 amino acids. Trimming removed 4 bases from V and 7 bases from J, with 10 bases in between. The CDR3 here is CASSGTQHGELFF. In DNA form, the CDR3 reads TGTGCCAGCAGTGGGACCCAGCACGGGGAGCTGTTTTTT.

The chain is built from TRBV2 and TRBJ1-5; tentative D call: TRBD1 (6 bases). The length of the CDR3 is 15 residues. Trimming left V 6 bases short and J 3 bases short, with 15 bases between. CDR1 is SNHLY and CDR2 is FYNNEI in the germline V gene. The CDR3 nucleotides read TGTGCCAGCAGCGCACAGGGCACCCCCAATCAGCCCCAGCATTTT. The encoded protein is CASSAQGTPNQPQHF.

The CDR3, as DNA: TGTGCCAGCAGTGACAGGTTTAGCAATCAGCCCCAGCATTTT. Translated: CASSDRFSNQPQHF. The chain is built from TRBV2 and TRBJ1-5; no clear D. V shed 3 bases and J shed 0 bases, with 6 bases lying between them. This CDR3 has 14 amino acids. Per the germline V gene, CDR1 is SNHLY and CDR2 is FYNNEI.

This clone was recorded at least ten times. The chain has TRBV6-1 and TRBJ1-2; TRBD1 matches at 10 bases. The J segment lost 4 bases and the V segment lost 4 bases, leaving 0 bases of the junction unmatched. The CDR3 sequence is 13 residues long. The V gene's germline CDR1 is MNHNS and CDR2 SASEGT. CDR3 loop: CASSGTGGYGYTF. The CDR3 region has the DNA TGTGCCAGCAGTGGGACAGGGGGCTATGGCTACACCTTC.

The chain links TRBV7-3 to TRBJ2-3; 11 bases are a match to TRBD2. CDR3 size: 15 residues. J lost 4 bases, V lost 5 bases, and 5 bases had no gene match. Per the germline V gene, CDR1 is SGHTA and CDR2 is FQGTGA. The CDR3 loop reads CASSGSGGAPDTQYF. As DNA, the CDR3 is TGTGCCAGCAGCGGTAGCGGGGGGGCCCCAGATACGCAGTATTTT.

This chain uses TRBV15 with TRBJ2-1; 8 bases align to TRBD1. Germline lookup yields CDR1 LNHNV and CDR2 YYDKDF (reference sequence). V gave up 4 bases and J gave up 4 bases; unmatched junction bases: 9. This CDR3 has 16 residues. CDR3 loop: CATSISRGPTYNEQFF. The CDR3 DNA reads TGTGCCACCAGCATCAGCAGGGGGCCTACTTACAATGAGCAGTTCTTC.

This clone was seen only once. The rearrangement uses TRBV12-5 and TRBJ2-3; D unresolved. V was pared by 3 bases and J by 1 base, with 11 bases between. The CDR3 length is 15 residues. CDR1 LGHNT and CDR2 FRNRAP come from the germline V gene. The CDR3 DNA sequence: TGTGCTAGTGGTTTTGGGATGGCGGGCACAGATACGCAGTATTTT. Its protein is CASGFGMAGTDTQYF.

The chain couples TRBV5-6 to TRBJ2-2, with D unresolved. The length of the CDR3 is 15 residues. Looked up from germline, CDR1 is SGHDT and CDR2 is YYEEEE. V was clipped by 1 base and J by 3 bases, with 10 bases between them. CDR3 loop: CASSLRARDTGELFF. The CDR3 region has the DNA TGTGCCAGCAGCTTGAGGGCCAGAGACACCGGGGAGCTGTTTTTT. The full variable domain, its missing parts supplied by reference TRBV5-6 and TRBJ2-2, is DAGVTQSPTHLIKTRGQQVTLRCSPKSGHDTVSWYQQALGQGPQFIFQYYEEEERQRGNFPDRFSGHQFPNYSSELNVNALLLGDSALYLCASSLRARDTGELFFGEGSRLTVL.

This clone is a singleton in its sample. This chain links TRBV11-1 with TRBJ2-2; 11 nucleotides match TRBD1. In germline, CDR1 is SGHAT, CDR2 FQDESV (reference sequence). The junction had 9 bases not matched to a gene; V was cut back by 4 bases and J by 5 bases. The CDR3 runs 17 residues. The CDR3, as DNA: TGTGCCAGCAGCTACAGCCGGACAGGGGGCGGGACCGGGGAGCTGTTTTTT. It specifies CASSYSRTGGGTGELFF.

The chain uses TRBV6-5 and TRBJ1-2, with D perhaps TRBD1 (6 bases). V was shortened by 6 bases and J by 4 bases, with 12 bases between the two germline ends. Germline values: CDR1 MNHEY, CDR2 SVGAGI. The CDR3 totals 13 residues. The CDR3, as DNA: TGTGCCAGCAGCTTAACAGGGCCCTATGGCTACACCTTC. Amino acid sequence: CASSLTGPYGYTF.

This chain joins TRBV6-1 and TRBJ2-3; no reliable D call. V was pared by 2 bases and J by 2 bases, with 8 bases between. The CDR3 runs to 14 residues. The germline CDR1 and CDR2 sequences are MNHNS and SASEGT. CDR3 in amino acids: CASSETGSTDTQYF. CDR3 nucleotides: TGTGCCAGCAGTGAAACGGGCTCCACAGATACGCAGTATTTT.

The chain is built from TRBV11-3 and TRBJ2-5; D is unresolved. With the DNA end fitting TRBJ2-7 better, the J assignment may be wrong. Germline CDR1 SGHNT, CDR2 YENEEA. The CDR3 loop spans 15 amino acids. As DNA, the CDR3 is TGTGCCAGCAGCCCGAGGACGTTAAGAGGATACGAGCAGTACTTC. This gives the protein CASSPRTLRGYEQYF.

This chain joins TRBV9 and TRBJ2-7, with 13 bases aligning to TRBD2. CDR3 size: 15 residues. After removal of 3 bases from V and 4 bases from J, the junction contained 4 bases not matched to a gene. Per the germline V gene, CDR1 is SGDLS and CDR2 is YYNGEE. The chain's CDR3 is CASSAGTSGIYEQYF. CDR3 DNA sequence: TGTGCCAGCAGCGCCGGGACTAGCGGGATTTACGAGCAGTACTTC. Complete variable domain (other parts from reference TRBV9 and TRBJ2-7): DSGVTQTPKHLITATGQRVTLRCSPRSGDLSVYWYQQSLDQGLQFLIQYYNGEERAKGNILERFSAQQFPDLHSELNLSSLELGDSALYFCASSAGTSGIYEQYFGPGTRLTVT.